Each of the 31 T cell receptor beta chains below was sequenced from the same sample in a study of blood T cell repertoires in COVID-19. Libraries were prepared by immunoSEQ multiplex PCR; TCRdb keeps only in-frame clonotypes and omits some of them. In the table there are roughly 90,000 clones, about 85% of which are singletons. The sequenced sample consisted of peripheral blood. The receptor set was obtained from a human donor in a cohort sampled during active COVID-19.

A few counts support this clone. The rearrangement uses TRBV13 and TRBJ1-6; D gene ambiguous. Germline V gives CDR1 PRHDT, CDR2 FYEKMQ (reference sequence). The CDR3 contains 13 residues. V lost 5 bases and J lost 8, with 10 bases in between. The CDR3 spells CASSPGSDSPLHF. As DNA, the CDR3 is TGTGCCAGCAGCCCCGGGTCGGATTCACCCCTCCACTTT.

The V call is TRBV2, the J call TRBJ2-7; no definite D call. The CDR3 consists of 16 residues. CDR1 and CDR2 from the germline V gene are SNHLY and FYNNEI. The ends were cut back, 2 bases at V and 5 bases at J, with 19 bases in the middle. CDR3 sequence reads: CASSESPALSIDEQYF. DNA for the CDR3: TGTGCCAGCAGTGAATCCCCGGCCCTTAGCATCGACGAGCAGTACTTC.

CDR3 DNA sequence: TGTGCCAGCAGCTTAGGCGGGGGGCCGGGTAAAGCGTATGGCTACACCTTC. It yields the protein CASSLGGGPGKAYGYTF. The V and J genes are TRBV7-9 and TRBJ1-2; perhaps TRBD1 as D (6 bases). Per the germline V gene, CDR1 is SEHNR and CDR2 is FQNEAQ (reference sequence). This CDR3 region has 17 residues. Trimming took off 1 base at V and 5 bases at J, with 20 bases between the two ends.

V and J are TRBV4-2 and TRBJ2-1; possible D gene TRBD1, 6 bases. Per germline, CDR1 LGHNA and CDR2 YNFKEQ. The CDR3 runs to 15 residues. Trimming left V 4 bases short and J 0 bases short, with 10 bases between. The CDR3 sequence is CASSPDRFSYNEQFF. The CDR3 nucleotides read TGTGCCAGCAGCCCCGACAGGTTCTCCTACAATGAGCAGTTCTTC.

V gene TRBV5-1 combines with J gene TRBJ2-5; D may be TRBD1 (7 bases). Trimming took 1 base from V and 1 from J, leaving 14 bases between them. Looked up from germline, CDR1 is SGHRS and CDR2 is YFSETQ. The CDR3 is 16 residues long. The CDR3 sequence: CASSLQGGSSQETQYF. For the CDR3, the DNA is TGCGCCAGCAGCTTGCAGGGGGGCTCTTCCCAAGAGACCCAGTACTTC.

The V call is TRBV6-2 or TRBV6-3, the J call TRBJ1-1, with D unresolved. CDR1 is MNHEY, CDR2 SVGEGT, per germline. The CDR3 runs 14 residues. Trimming removed 2 bases from V and 4 bases from J, with 11 bases in between. The CDR3 is CASSYEGEGTEAFF. Written as DNA, the CDR3 is TGTGCCAGCAGTTACGAAGGCGAGGGCACTGAAGCTTTCTTT.

The rearrangement uses TRBV19 and TRBJ1-6; no definite D call. V gave up 9 bases and J gave up 3 bases, with 9 bases separating them. From germline, CDR1 is LNHDA and CDR2 SQIVND (reference sequence). This CDR3 has 13 amino acids. The CDR3 bases are TGTGCCAGCAAGCAGGACTATAATTCACCCCTCCACTTT. This sequence encodes CASKQDYNSPLHF.

V gene TRBV14 combines with J gene TRBJ2-1, with D perhaps TRBD2 (5 bases). V lost 3 bases and J lost 2, with 11 bases in between. Germline V gene lookup returns CDR1 SGHDN and CDR2 FVKESK. The CDR3 covers 15 residues. The DNA of the CDR3 is TGTGCCAGCAGCCAGGTGGCAGCGGCCTACAATGAGCAGTTCTTC. This gives the protein CASSQVAAAYNEQFF.

This clone has only a few counts. This sequence joins TRBV4-3 and TRBJ2-1; TRBD2 agrees at 11 bases. This CDR3 has 16 residues. V dropped 4 bases and J dropped 9; count of bases not matched to a gene: 11. In germline, CDR1 is LGHNA, CDR2 YSLEER. The CDR3 loop reads CASSPGVAGGPFEQFF. The CDR3 DNA reads as TGCGCCAGCAGCCCCGGGGTAGCGGGGGGGCCTTTTGAGCAGTTCTTC.

The CDR3 sequence: CASSPRTSATDTQYF. The CDR3, as DNA: TGTGCCAGCTCACCACGGACTAGCGCCACAGATACGCAGTATTTT. This chain links TRBV18 with TRBJ2-3; TRBD2 aligns across 9 bases. The CDR3 spans 15 residues. Losses at the gene ends were 1 base for V and 2 bases for J; bases not matched to a gene: 1. Per germline, CDR1 KGHSH and CDR2 LQKENI.

The chain has TRBV9 and TRBJ2-3, with D tentatively TRBD2 (6 bases). Germline lookup yields CDR1 SGDLS and CDR2 YYNGEE. The CDR3 length is 16 residues. V was pared by 4 bases and J by 2 bases, with 17 bases between. DNA for the CDR3: TGTGCCAGCAGCCCCCGTGGTAGCGGAAACACAGATACGCAGTATTTT. It yields the protein CASSPRGSGNTDTQYF. The whole variable domain, remainder taken from reference TRBV9 and TRBJ2-3, is DSGVTQTPKHLITATGQRVTLRCSPRSGDLSVYWYQQSLDQGLQFLIQYYNGEERAKGNILERFSAQQFPDLHSELNLSSLELGDSALYFCASSPRGSGNTDTQYFGPGTRLTVL.

The table lists this clone with a few counts. This sequence joins TRBV29-1 and TRBJ2-7; 11 positions agree with TRBD2. V was pared by 5 bases and J by 7 bases, with 7 bases of the junction left unmatched. The CDR3 totals 13 residues. Germline-derived CDR1 and CDR2 are SQVTM and ANQGSEA. The CDR3 protein is CSVFGLAGGEQYF. DNA of the CDR3: TGCAGCGTTTTTGGACTAGCGGGTGGGGAGCAGTACTTC.

The chain joins TRBV5-1 to TRBJ1-1; TRBD1 matches at 9 bases. The CDR3 spans 14 residues. Germline V gives CDR1 SGHRS, CDR2 YFSETQ. V dropped 1 base and J dropped 4; count of bases not matched to a gene: 2. Here the CDR3 DNA reads TGCGCCAGCAGCTTGCAGGACAGGGGCACTGAAGCTTTCTTT. This encodes CASSLQDRGTEAFF.

This chain uses TRBV4-3 with TRBJ2-1, with D unresolved. The V end lost 1 base, the J end lost 4 bases, and 11 bases lay between the germline ends. CDR3 size: 15 residues. Germline assignment: CDR1 LGHNA and CDR2 YSLEER. The CDR3 sequence is CASSQARTAYNEQFF. The CDR3 DNA reads as TGCGCCAGCAGCCAAGCCCGTACAGCATACAATGAGCAGTTCTTC.

The V call is TRBV7-9, the J call TRBJ2-7; D perhaps matches TRBD1 (7 bases). The CDR3 totals 15 residues. Germline CDR1 SEHNR, CDR2 FQNEAQ (reference sequence). V lost 3 bases and J lost 0, with 12 bases in between. CDR3 loop: CASSFRGASSYEQYF. The CDR3 DNA follows: TGTGCCAGCAGCTTCAGGGGGGCGAGCTCCTACGAGCAGTACTTC.

This clone was seen a few times. The chain has TRBV18 and TRBJ1-5; D not resolved. The CDR3 runs 14 residues. Per the germline V gene, CDR1 is KGHSH and CDR2 is LQKENI. V lost 3 bases, J lost 7 bases, and 13 bases lay in between. CDR3 residues: CASSPKGSGQPQHF. In nucleotides, the CDR3 is TGTGCCAGCTCACCGAAGGGTTCGGGGCAGCCCCAGCATTTT.

This chain uses TRBV7-9 with TRBJ2-3; 8 bases fit TRBD1. The germline gives CDR1 SEHNR, CDR2 FQNEAQ (reference sequence). J lost 0 bases, V lost 8 bases, and 7 bases had no gene match. The CDR3 runs 15 residues. The CDR3 DNA follows: TGTGCCAGCCTTACGGGGACAGGCAGCACAGATACGCAGTATTTT. Translating it yields CASLTGTGSTDTQYF.

The V call is TRBV19, the J call TRBJ1-4; D gene unclear. The V gene's germline CDR1 is LNHDA and CDR2 SQIVND (reference sequence). CDR3 length equals 16 residues. The V end lost 1 base, the J end lost 8 bases, and 17 bases lay between the germline ends. As DNA, the CDR3 is TGTGCCAGTAGTATAGTAGGAGGGTCGCGTGGGGAAAAACTGTTTTTT. Its protein is CASSIVGGSRGEKLFF.

For the CDR3, the DNA is TGTGCCAGCAGCCTCTTGACAGGCAGCTCTGGAAACACCATATATTTT. Its translation: CASSLLTGSSGNTIYF. This chain joins TRBV6-6 and TRBJ1-3, with a tentative D call TRBD1 (6 bases). CDR1 MNHNY and CDR2 SVGAGI come from the germline V gene (reference sequence). V lost 6 bases and J 0 bases, leaving 15 bases between the germline ends. This CDR3 contains 16 residues.

J is TRBJ2-7 and V is TRBV7-8; D gene ambiguous. The CDR3 length is 15 residues. With 5 bases removed from V and 0 bases from J, the gap between germline ends came to 14 bases. CDR1 and CDR2 from the germline V gene are SGHVS and FQNEAQ. CDR3 nucleotides: TGTGCCAGCAGCCAAAGACACCTTCTCTCCTACGAGCAGTACTTC. This sequence encodes CASSQRHLLSYEQYF.

This rearrangement joins TRBV11-2 to TRBJ2-3, with 8 nucleotides matching TRBD2. This CDR3 comprises 16 residues. With V trimmed by 1 base and J by 6 bases, 9 bases remained unmatched. Germline V lookup: CDR1 SGHAT, CDR2 FQNNGV. As DNA, the CDR3 is TGTGCCAGCAGCTTAGGGGCGGGGGGATGGTTGGATACGCAGTATTTT. Translation gives CASSLGAGGWLDTQYF.

The chain combines TRBV11-2 with TRBJ2-1; D might be TRBD2 (5 bases). Germline V lookup: CDR1 SGHAT, CDR2 FQNNGV. V was clipped by 3 bases and J by 8 bases, with 20 bases between them. The CDR3 consists of 16 residues. This chain's CDR3 is CASSFGRNPAGHEQFF. For the CDR3, the DNA is TGTGCCAGCAGCTTTGGGCGTAATCCTGCGGGCCATGAGCAGTTCTTC.

The gene calls are TRBV29-1 and TRBJ2-7, with D maybe TRBD1 (6 bases). The CDR3 extends over 12 amino acids. Per the germline V gene, CDR1 is SQVTM and CDR2 is ANQGSEA. With 5 bases removed from V and 3 bases from J, the gap between germline ends came to 11 bases. The CDR3 DNA is TGCAGCGTTAACGAAGGGGGCTACGAGCAGTACTTC. Protein: CSVNEGGYEQYF.

This clone was observed a handful of times. Other DNA variants within this sample encode the same CDR3. The genes are TRBV4-3 and TRBJ1-3, with D maybe TRBD1 (5 bases). The CDR3 consists of 14 residues. Trimming took 2 bases from V and 1 from J, leaving 6 bases between them. Per the germline V gene, CDR1 is LGHNA and CDR2 is YSLEER. CDR3 sequence reads: CASSQQGSGNTIYF. CDR3 DNA sequence: TGCGCCAGCAGCCAACAGGGTTCTGGAAACACCATATATTTT.

The rearrangement uses TRBV6-2 or TRBV6-3 and TRBJ2-5; TRBD2 aligns across 11 bases. This CDR3 is 20 amino acids long. V shed 2 bases, J shed 0 bases, and the junction held 14 bases outside the gene matches. Germline V gene lookup returns CDR1 MNHEY and CDR2 SVGEGT. CDR3 region: CASSYVAGGPLLLYQETQYF. Here the CDR3 DNA reads TGTGCCAGCAGTTACGTAGCGGGAGGGCCCCTCCTCTTGTACCAAGAGACCCAGTACTTC.

The chain joins TRBV24-1 to TRBJ2-2; 7 bases match TRBD1. The CDR3 loop spans 16 amino acids. Germline V gives CDR1 KGHDR, CDR2 SFDVKD. Germline trimming cut 5 bases from V and 2 bases from J; bases unmatched to any gene: 7. CDR3 loop: CATSAEGDSNTGELFF. In DNA, the CDR3 is TGTGCCACCAGTGCCGAGGGGGACAGCAACACCGGGGAGCTGTTTTTT.

The chain combines TRBV6-6 with TRBJ1-4, with 12 bases fitting TRBD1. The CDR3 is 17 amino acids. Germline V gene data show CDR1 as MNHNY and CDR2 as SVGAGI (reference sequence). V lost 8 bases to trimming and J lost 4 bases; unmatched junction nucleotides: 11. The CDR3 here is CASRLRDRGLGNEKLFF. In nucleotides, the CDR3 is TGTGCCAGCCGTCTCCGGGACAGGGGGCTCGGTAATGAAAAACTGTTTTTT.

The V call is TRBV9, the J call TRBJ1-1; 12 nucleotides agree with TRBD1. J was trimmed by 2 bases and V by 4 bases; bases with no gene match: 6. The length of the CDR3 is 16 residues. Germline V CDR1 and CDR2: SGDLS, YYNGEE. The DNA of the CDR3 is TGTGCCAGCAGCTCAGGGGACAGGGGGCTTAACACTGAAGCTTTCTTT. Amino acid sequence: CASSSGDRGLNTEAFF.

The rearrangement joins TRBV11-1 to TRBJ2-3, with TRBD2 matching 9 bases. The CDR3 is made up of 16 amino acids. Trimming removed 8 bases from V and 0 bases from J; junction bases left unmatched: 9. Germline CDR1 SGHAT, CDR2 FQDESV (reference sequence). The CDR3 DNA follows: TGTGCCAGCGCCCAAAGCGGGGGGACCAGCACAGATACGCAGTATTTT. It is translated as CASAQSGGTSTDTQYF.

The chain links TRBV19 to TRBJ1-2, with 8 nucleotides matching TRBD1. Germline CDR1 LNHDA, CDR2 SQIVND (reference sequence). The CDR3 has 14 amino acids. J was trimmed by 1 base and V by 4 bases; bases with no gene match: 2. The CDR3 nucleotides read TGTGCCAGTAGTAAAGGACAGGGTAACTATGGCTACACCTTC. Its protein product is CASSKGQGNYGYTF.

This sequence joins TRBV5-1 and TRBJ2-1; 7 positions agree with TRBD1. V gave up 4 bases and J gave up 6 bases; unmatched junction bases: 16. The germline CDR1 and CDR2 sequences are SGHRS and YFSETQ. The CDR3 loop spans 17 amino acids. The CDR3, as DNA: TGCGCCAGCAGCGTGGGCGACAGGGCATATCGAGTCAATGAGCAGTTCTTC. Translating gives CASSVGDRAYRVNEQFF.